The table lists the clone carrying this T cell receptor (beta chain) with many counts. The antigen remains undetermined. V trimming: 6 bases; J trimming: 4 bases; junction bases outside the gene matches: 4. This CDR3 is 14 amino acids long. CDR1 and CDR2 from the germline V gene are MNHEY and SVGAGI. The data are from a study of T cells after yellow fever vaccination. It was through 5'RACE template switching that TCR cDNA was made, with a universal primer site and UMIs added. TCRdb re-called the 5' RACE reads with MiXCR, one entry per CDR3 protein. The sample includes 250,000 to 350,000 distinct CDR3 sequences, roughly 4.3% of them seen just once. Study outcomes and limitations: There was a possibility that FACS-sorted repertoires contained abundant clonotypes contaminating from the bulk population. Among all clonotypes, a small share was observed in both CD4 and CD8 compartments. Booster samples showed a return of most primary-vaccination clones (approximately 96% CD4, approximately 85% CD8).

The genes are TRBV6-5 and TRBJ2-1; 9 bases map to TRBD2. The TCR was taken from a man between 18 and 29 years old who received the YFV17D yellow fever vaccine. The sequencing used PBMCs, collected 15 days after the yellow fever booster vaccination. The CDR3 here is CASSSSGVYNEQFF. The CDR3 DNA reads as TGTGCCAGCAGCTCTAGCGGGGTTTACAATGAGCAGTTCTTC.